This T cell receptor beta chain is drawn from a study of cytomegalovirus exposure and HLA in healthy donors. The germline CDR1 and CDR2 sequences are SGDLS and YYNGEE. The CDR3 extends over 15 amino acids. V dropped 4 bases and J dropped 5; count of bases not matched to a gene: 9. The PCR ran on 60 Vbeta and 13 Jbeta primers. Using immunoSEQ multiplex PCR, the repertoire was profiled, and TCRdb retains in-frame clones only, with some absent. Here the sample spans around 120,000 clones, roughly two thirds being singletons. In the case of this clone: The antigen is unknown.

Study-wide results and caveats: Earlier analysis found most TCR beta V segments productive about 87% or about 30% of the time. Trimming of TCR beta V- and J-genes showed a link, identified in a later analysis, to a missense DCLRE1C variant.

The V and J genes are TRBV9 and TRBJ2-5, with 9 bases matching TRBD1. Sequenced input: PBMCs. The sequence was obtained from a man aged 25 to 45 in good health and CMV-seropositive. The DNA for the CDR3 is TGTGCCAGCAGCCCAAGGGACAGGGCAGAGGAGACCCAGTACTTC. It translates to CASSPRDRAEETQYF.